This entry describes one TCR beta chain. The antigen remains undetermined. The data belong to a study of T cell responses to AZD1222 COVID-19 vaccine. Regarding the study as a whole: Once two AZD1222 doses were given, Spike-specific TCR breadth and depth went up. Clonal diversity was possibly underestimated, and white British individuals and females predominated among donors.

Sequencing was performed with immunoSEQ multiplex PCR; in TCRdb, only in-frame clones are kept and a portion is missing. The sample has about 200,000 clones; around 94% are singletons. The CDR3 covers 13 residues. Germline CDR1 and CDR2: GTSNPN and SVGIG (reference sequence). The V gene end was trimmed by 4 bases and the J gene end by 9 bases; junction bases not matched to a gene: 5. This chain joins TRBV30 and TRBJ1-6, with 8 bases matching TRBD1. This clonotype originated in an adult who received the MenACWY meningococcal vaccine as a control. The source was peripheral blood, collected 28 days after the second dose of the MenACWY control vaccine. The CDR3 is CAWTQGAGSPLHF. The DNA for the CDR3 is TGTGCCTGGACTCAGGGGGCGGGTTCACCCCTCCACTTT.